This T cell receptor (beta chain) was captured in a study of Tregs in tolerant kidney transplant recipients. Study outcomes and limitations: The small number of patients limits these findings pending further validation. Biological reproducibility was not directly addressed, but technical replication error appeared minimal. Tregs expanded with activated donor B cells seemed most donor-specific.

This CDR3 has 14 amino acids. Germline values: CDR1 MNHEY, CDR2 SVGAGI. V lost 2 bases to trimming and J lost 5 bases; unmatched junction nucleotides: 0. Sequencing was performed with immunoSEQ multiplex PCR; in TCRdb, only in-frame clones are kept and a portion is missing. Of roughly 250,000 clones in the sample, 80% to 85% are singletons; the top ten hold around 0.6%. CD4+CD25+CD127- Tregs, CD4+CD25- non-Tregs, CD4 and CD8 cells were sorted. This clone showed up just a few times. Its matching antigen is unknown. This TCR came from a human donor in good health. The sample comprised CD4+ T cells from blood. The chain has TRBV6-5 and TRBJ2-2; 9 bases match TRBD1. The CDR3 DNA reads TGTGCCAGCAGTTACGACAGGGGGACCGGGGAGCTGTTTTTT. Amino acids: CASSYDRGTGELFF.